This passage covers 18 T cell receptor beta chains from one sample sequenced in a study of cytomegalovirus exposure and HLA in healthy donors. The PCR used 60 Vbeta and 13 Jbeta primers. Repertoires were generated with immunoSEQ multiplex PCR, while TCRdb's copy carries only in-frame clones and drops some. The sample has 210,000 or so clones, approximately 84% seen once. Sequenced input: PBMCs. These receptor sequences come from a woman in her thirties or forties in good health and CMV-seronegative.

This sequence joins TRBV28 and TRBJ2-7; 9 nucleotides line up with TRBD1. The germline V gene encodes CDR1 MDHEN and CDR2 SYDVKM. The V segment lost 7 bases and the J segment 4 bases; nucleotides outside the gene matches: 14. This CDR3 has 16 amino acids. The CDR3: CASNLRAGTGLYEQYF. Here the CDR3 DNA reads TGTGCCAGCAACCTTCGAGCCGGGACAGGGTTATACGAGCAGTACTTC.

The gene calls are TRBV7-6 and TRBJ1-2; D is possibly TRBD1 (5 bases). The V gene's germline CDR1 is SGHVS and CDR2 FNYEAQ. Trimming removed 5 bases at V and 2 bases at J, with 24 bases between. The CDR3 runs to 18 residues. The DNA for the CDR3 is TGTGCCAGCAGCCCCCTCACCGGATTGGACAAGTACAACTATGGCTACACCTTC. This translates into CASSPLTGLDKYNYGYTF.

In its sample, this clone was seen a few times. CDR3 in DNA: TGTGCCAGCAGCCCCCTCTCGACAGCGCAAGTTAAGGCTTTCTTT. Protein sequence: CASSPLSTAQVKAFF. The chain links TRBV7-9 to TRBJ1-1, with a weak D call TRBD1 (5 bases). V gave up 5 bases and J gave up 11 bases, with 24 bases separating them. Germline-derived CDR1 and CDR2 are SEHNR and FQNEAQ (reference sequence). CDR3 length: 15 amino acids.

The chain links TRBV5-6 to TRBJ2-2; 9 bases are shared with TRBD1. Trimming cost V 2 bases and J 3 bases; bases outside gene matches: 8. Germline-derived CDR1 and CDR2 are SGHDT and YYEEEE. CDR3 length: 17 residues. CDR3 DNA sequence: TGTGCCAGCAGCTTTGACAGGGGGTTAATAGACACCGGGGAGCTGTTTTTT. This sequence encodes CASSFDRGLIDTGELFF.

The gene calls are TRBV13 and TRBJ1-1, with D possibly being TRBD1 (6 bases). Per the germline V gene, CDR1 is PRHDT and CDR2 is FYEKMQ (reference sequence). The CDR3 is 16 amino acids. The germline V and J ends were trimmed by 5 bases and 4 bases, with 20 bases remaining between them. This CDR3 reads CASSGGGGARVTEAFF. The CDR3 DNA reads TGTGCCAGCAGCGGAGGAGGGGGGGCGCGGGTCACTGAAGCTTTCTTT. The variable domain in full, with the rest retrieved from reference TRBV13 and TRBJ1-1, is AAGVIQSPRHLIKEKRETATLKCYPIPRHDTVYWYQQGPGQDPQFLISFYEKMQSDKGSIPDRFSAQQFSDYHSELNMSSLELGDSALYFCASSGGGGARVTEAFFGQGTRLTVV.

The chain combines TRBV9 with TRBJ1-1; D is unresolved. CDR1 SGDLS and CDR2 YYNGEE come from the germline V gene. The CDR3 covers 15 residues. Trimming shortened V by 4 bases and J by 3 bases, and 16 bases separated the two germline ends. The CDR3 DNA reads TGTGCCAGCAGCCCGGGGTCGATCCTGGACACTGAAGCTTTCTTT. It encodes CASSPGSILDTEAFF. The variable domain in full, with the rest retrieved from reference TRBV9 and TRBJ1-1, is DSGVTQTPKHLITATGQRVTLRCSPRSGDLSVYWYQQSLDQGLQFLIQYYNGEERAKGNILERFSAQQFPDLHSELNLSSLELGDSALYFCASSPGSILDTEAFFGQGTRLTVV.

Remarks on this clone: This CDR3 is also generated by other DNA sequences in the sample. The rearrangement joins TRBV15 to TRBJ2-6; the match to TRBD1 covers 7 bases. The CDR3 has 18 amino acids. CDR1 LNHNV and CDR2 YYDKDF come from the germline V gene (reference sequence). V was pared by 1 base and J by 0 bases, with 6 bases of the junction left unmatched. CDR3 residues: CATSRVATGNSGANVLTF. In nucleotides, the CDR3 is TGTGCCACCAGCAGAGTGGCGACAGGGAACTCTGGGGCCAACGTCCTGACTTTC.

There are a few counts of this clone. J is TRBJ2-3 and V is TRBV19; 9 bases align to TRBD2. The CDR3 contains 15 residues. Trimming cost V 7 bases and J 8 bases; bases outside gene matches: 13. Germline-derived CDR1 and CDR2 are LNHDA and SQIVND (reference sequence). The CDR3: CASTPLAGQMGTQYF. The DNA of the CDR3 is TGTGCCAGTACCCCCCTAGCGGGGCAAATGGGTACGCAGTATTTT.

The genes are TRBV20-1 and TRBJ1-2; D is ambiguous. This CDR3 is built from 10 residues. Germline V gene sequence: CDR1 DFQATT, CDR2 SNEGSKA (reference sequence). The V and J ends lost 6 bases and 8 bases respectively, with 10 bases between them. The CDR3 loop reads CSAVRRGYTF. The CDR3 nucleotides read TGCAGTGCCGTCCGGCGGGGCTACACCTTC.

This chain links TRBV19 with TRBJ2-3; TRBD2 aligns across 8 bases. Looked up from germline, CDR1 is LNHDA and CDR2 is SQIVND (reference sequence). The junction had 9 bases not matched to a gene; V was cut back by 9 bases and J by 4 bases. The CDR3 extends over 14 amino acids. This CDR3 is CASHLGGAPDTQYF. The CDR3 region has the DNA TGTGCCAGCCACCTCGGGGGGGCTCCAGATACGCAGTATTTT.

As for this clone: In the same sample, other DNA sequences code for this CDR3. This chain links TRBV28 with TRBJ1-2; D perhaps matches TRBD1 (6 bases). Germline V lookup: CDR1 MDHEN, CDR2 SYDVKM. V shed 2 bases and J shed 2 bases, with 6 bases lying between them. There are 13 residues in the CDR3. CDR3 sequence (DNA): TGTGCCAGCAGTTTAGACAGGAACTATGGCTACACCTTC. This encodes CASSLDRNYGYTF.

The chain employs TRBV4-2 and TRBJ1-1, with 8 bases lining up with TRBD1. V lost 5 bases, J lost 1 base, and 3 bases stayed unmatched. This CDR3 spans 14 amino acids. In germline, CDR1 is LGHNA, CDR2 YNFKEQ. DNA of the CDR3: TGTGCCAGCAGCACAGGACAGGGGAACACTGAAGCTTTCTTT. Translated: CASSTGQGNTEAFF.

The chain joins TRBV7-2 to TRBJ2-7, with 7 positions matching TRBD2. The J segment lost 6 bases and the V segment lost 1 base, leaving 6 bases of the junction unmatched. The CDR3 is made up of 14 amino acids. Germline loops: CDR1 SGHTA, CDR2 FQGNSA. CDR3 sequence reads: CASSLGTRSVEQYF. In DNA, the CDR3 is TGTGCCAGCAGCTTAGGGACTAGATCGGTCGAGCAGTACTTC.

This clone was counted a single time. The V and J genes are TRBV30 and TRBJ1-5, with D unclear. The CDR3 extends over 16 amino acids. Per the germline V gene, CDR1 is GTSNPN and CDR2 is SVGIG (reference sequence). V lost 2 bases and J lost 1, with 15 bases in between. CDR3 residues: CAWSKASGWSNQPQHF. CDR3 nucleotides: TGTGCCTGGAGTAAAGCTTCGGGATGGAGCAATCAGCCCCAGCATTTT.

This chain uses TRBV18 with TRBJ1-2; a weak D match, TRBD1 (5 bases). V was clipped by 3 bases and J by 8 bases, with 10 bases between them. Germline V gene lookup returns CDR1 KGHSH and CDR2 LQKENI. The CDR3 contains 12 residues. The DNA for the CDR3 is TGTGCCAGCTCACCGCAACAGGCAGGCTACACCTTC. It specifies CASSPQQAGYTF.

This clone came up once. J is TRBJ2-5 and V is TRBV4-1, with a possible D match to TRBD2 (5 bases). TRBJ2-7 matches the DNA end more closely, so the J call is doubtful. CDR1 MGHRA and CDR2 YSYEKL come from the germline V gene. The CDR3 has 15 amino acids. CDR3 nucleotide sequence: TGCGCCAGCAGCCAAGGGATAGGGAGCTCCTACGAGCAGTACTTC. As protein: CASSQGIGSSYEQYF.

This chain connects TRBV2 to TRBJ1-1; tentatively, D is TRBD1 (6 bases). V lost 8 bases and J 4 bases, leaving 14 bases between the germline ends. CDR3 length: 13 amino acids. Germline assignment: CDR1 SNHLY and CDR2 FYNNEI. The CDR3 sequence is CASGRGVGTEAFF. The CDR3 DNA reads TGTGCCAGCGGGAGGGGGGTAGGCACTGAAGCTTTCTTT. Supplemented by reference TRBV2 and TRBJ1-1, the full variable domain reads EPEVTQTPSHQVTQMGQEVILRCVPISNHLYFYWYRQILGQKVEFLVSFYNNEISEKSEIFDDQFSVERPDGSNFTLKIRSTKLEDSAMYFCASGRGVGTEAFFGQGTRLTVV.

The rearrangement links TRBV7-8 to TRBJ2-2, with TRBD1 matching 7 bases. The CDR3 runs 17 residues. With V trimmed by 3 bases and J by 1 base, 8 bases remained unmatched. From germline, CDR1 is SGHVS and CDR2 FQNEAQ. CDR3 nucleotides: TGTGCCAGCAGCTTGTACCGACAGGGCCAGAACACCGGGGAGCTGTTTTTT. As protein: CASSLYRQGQNTGELFF.